The next 8 T cell receptor beta chains were all read from a single sample in a study of T cells after yellow fever vaccination. MiXCR was run by TCRdb on the 5' RACE reads, yielding one entry per CDR3 protein. The sample lists about 300,000 distinct CDR3 sequences, less than 9.5% occurring once. The sequences come from CD4+ T cells sorted from PBMCs, collected 5 days after the yellow fever booster vaccination. Source of these receptors: a man in his late teens or twenties who received the YFV17D yellow fever vaccine.

In this sample, this clonotype turned up many times. The chain is built from TRBV5-1 and TRBJ1-1; unclear D gene. The CDR3 is made up of 13 amino acids. The V and J ends lost 3 bases and 8 bases respectively, with 14 bases between them. From germline, CDR1 is SGHRS and CDR2 YFSETQ. Here the CDR3 reads CASSSRAAPEAFF. In nucleotides, the CDR3 is TGCGCCAGCAGCTCTCGGGCGGCCCCGGAAGCTTTCTTT.

This clonotype appeared a few times. The chain carries TRBV19 and TRBJ2-2, with 12 nucleotides matching TRBD2. The V gene's germline CDR1 is LNHDA and CDR2 SQIVND (reference sequence). The V and J ends lost 5 bases and 2 bases, in that order; junction bases with no gene match: 6. The CDR3 runs 17 residues. DNA for the CDR3: TGTGCCAGTAGTCCCCGGACTAGCGGGACCAACACCGGGGAGCTGTTTTTT. Translating it yields CASSPRTSGTNTGELFF.

The chain recombines TRBV12-3 or TRBV12-4 with TRBJ1-6; no clear D. This CDR3 has 11 amino acids. V was cut by 4 bases and J by 15 bases, with 10 bases left in between. The CDR3 DNA reads TGTGCCAGCAGTTCTGGGGTACTCCTCCACTTT. Translated, it gives CASSSGVLLHF.

The sample holds a few counts of this clonotype. The chain recombines TRBV4-3 with TRBJ1-6, with D unclear. The CDR3 length is 15 residues. The germline V gene encodes CDR1 LGHNA and CDR2 YSLEER. V was shortened by 0 bases and J by 7 bases, with 10 bases between the two germline ends. In DNA form, the CDR3 reads TGCGCCAGCAGCCAAGACTATAGTGGGAATTCACCCCTCCACTTT. It codes for CASSQDYSGNSPLHF.

This chain links TRBV5-1 with TRBJ2-1, with a weak D call TRBD1 (6 bases). The V and J ends lost 4 bases and 8 bases respectively, with 19 bases between them. CDR1 is SGHRS and CDR2 is YFSETQ in the germline V gene. The CDR3 is 15 residues long. CDR3 nucleotides: TGCGCCAGCAGCCTGACAGCCAGGGGAAGAGATGAGCAGTTCTTC. Protein: CASSLTARGRDEQFF.

This clonotype was seen more than once but under ten times. The chain uses TRBV9 and TRBJ2-2; D not resolved. Germline V gene data show CDR1 as SGDLS and CDR2 as YYNGEE. This CDR3 region has 16 residues. V lost 1 base and J 1 base, leaving 11 bases between the germline ends. The CDR3: CASSVRPGGNTGELFF. The CDR3 bases are TGTGCCAGCAGCGTACGCCCGGGCGGGAACACCGGGGAGCTGTTTTTT.

This clonotype was seen at least ten times. This rearrangement joins TRBV12-3 or TRBV12-4 to TRBJ2-1, with D possibly being TRBD2 (7 bases). V was clipped by 0 bases and J by 4 bases, with 10 bases between them. The CDR3 totals 15 residues. The CDR3 region is CASSLAGGQYNEQFF. CDR3 nucleotide sequence: TGTGCCAGCAGTTTAGCGGGGGGGCAGTACAATGAGCAGTTCTTC.

This clonotype was found many times. V is TRBV29-1 and J is TRBJ2-3, with D uncertain. The CDR3 runs to 15 residues. The ends were cut back, 0 bases at V and 5 bases at J, with 15 bases in the middle. Germline CDR1 SQVTM, CDR2 ANQGSEA. CDR3 residues: CSVEDAPPLEDTQYF. In nucleotides, the CDR3 is TGCAGCGTTGAAGATGCGCCGCCGCTGGAAGATACGCAGTATTTT.